Listed below are T cell receptor beta chains from one sample, sequenced in a study of beta chain features in type 1 diabetes. Assay: immunoSEQ multiplex PCR; the TCRdb copy retains only in-frame clones and omits some. The table shows 900,000 or so clones, with roughly 17% occurring only once. The sample was naive CD4+ T cells from blood. These receptors were collected from a woman aged 18-30 years in good health. CDR3s leave out the opening cysteine and the closing phenylalanine or tryptophan. A row's size may be missing; if present it is once, few, many or a size class.

size | J | V | CDR3
- | TRBJ1-1 | TRBV5-1 | ASSLEGNTEAF
few | TRBJ2-7 | TRBV5-1 | ASSLEVAGGYEQY
- | TRBJ2-7 | TRBV4-2 | ASSQGLAASSYEQY
- | TRBJ2-3 | TRBV29-1 | SVRIPLVRTDTQY
few | TRBJ2-7 | TRBV7-2 | ASSFVPGQPYEQY
few | TRBJ1-2 | TRBV6-5 | ASSYPKLSGDYGYT
few | TRBJ2-3 | TRBV4-1 | ASSQEDGRTDTQY
- | TRBJ2-3 | TRBV7-9 | ASSLVASTDTQY
few | TRBJ2-3 | TRBV14 | ASRLAGAPDTQY
few | TRBJ1-1 | TRBV5-1 | ASSVGQGLTEAF
- | TRBJ2-5 | TRBV28 | ASSPHLPSQY
- | TRBJ2-3 | TRBV7-2 | ASSLGGADTQY
- | TRBJ2-7 | TRBV6-6 | ASSYPGQGAYEQY
- | TRBJ2-5 | TRBV28 | ASIPATGGYQYQETQY